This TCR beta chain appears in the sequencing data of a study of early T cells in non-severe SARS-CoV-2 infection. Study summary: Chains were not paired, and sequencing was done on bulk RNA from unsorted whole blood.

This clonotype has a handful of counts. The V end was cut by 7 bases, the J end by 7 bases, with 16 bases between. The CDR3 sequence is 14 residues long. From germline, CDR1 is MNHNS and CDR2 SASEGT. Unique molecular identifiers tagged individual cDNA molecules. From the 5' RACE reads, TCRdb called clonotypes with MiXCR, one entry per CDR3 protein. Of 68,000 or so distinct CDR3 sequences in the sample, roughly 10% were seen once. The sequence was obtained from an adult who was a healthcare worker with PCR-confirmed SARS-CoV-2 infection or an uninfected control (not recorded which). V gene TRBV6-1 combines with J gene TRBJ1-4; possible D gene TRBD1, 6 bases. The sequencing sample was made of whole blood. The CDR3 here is CASTTMGQGEKLFF. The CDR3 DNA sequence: TGTGCCAGCACCACCATGGGACAAGGTGAAAAACTGTTTTTT.